Presented here are 23 T cell receptor beta chains from one specimen sequenced in a study of cytomegalovirus exposure and HLA in healthy donors. This PCR relied on a set of 60 Vbeta primers and 13 Jbeta primers. Clones were read by immunoSEQ multiplex PCR, and TCRdb kept only the in-frame ones, dropping some. In the table there are 95,000 to 100,000 clones, roughly three quarters of which are singletons. The sequenced material came from PBMCs. The receptors were sampled from a middle-aged man in good health and CMV-seronegative.

This clone was counted a few times. The chain uses TRBV19 and TRBJ2-7; 12 bases align to TRBD1. Germline V gene data show CDR1 as LNHDA and CDR2 as SQIVND (reference sequence). CDR3 length equals 15 residues. The V and J ends lost 5 bases and 5 bases, in that order; junction bases with no gene match: 7. Written as DNA, the CDR3 is TGTGCCAGTAGTCTGGGACAGGGGGCCCCCAACGAGCAGTACTTC. Translating it yields CASSLGQGAPNEQYF.

The chain joins TRBV7-9 to TRBJ1-2; 11 bases fit TRBD1. Losses at the gene ends were 4 bases for V and 1 base for J; bases not matched to a gene: 8. Germline CDR1 is SEHNR and CDR2 is FQNEAQ (reference sequence). The CDR3 has 17 residues. The CDR3 region is CASSSGQGGIFNYGYTF. The CDR3 DNA follows: TGTGCCAGCAGCTCGGGACAGGGGGGTATTTTTAACTATGGCTACACCTTC.

Comment on this clone: Mismatch with germline at one junction end may stem from a read error. The chain recombines TRBV7-9 with TRBJ2-1, with unresolved D. Germline values: CDR1 SEHNR, CDR2 FQNEAQ (reference sequence). This CDR3 is 12 amino acids long. The CDR3 nucleotides are TGTTCCAGCAGCTTATCCGTCAATGAGCAGTTCTTC. As protein: CSSSLSVNEQFF.

The CDR3 coding sequence is TGTGCCAGTAGTATAAACAGGGAGATTGACGGCTACACCTTC. This encodes CASSINREIDGYTF. The rearrangement joins TRBV19 to TRBJ1-2; the D gene is possibly TRBD1 (6 bases). The CDR3 extends over 14 amino acids. V shed 2 bases and J shed 8 bases, with 15 bases lying between them. From germline, CDR1 is LNHDA and CDR2 SQIVND (reference sequence). Full variable domain (rest looked up from reference TRBV19 and TRBJ1-2): DGGITQSPKYLFRKEGQNVTLSCEQNLNHDAMYWYRQDPGQGLRLIYYSQIVNDFQKGDIAEGYSVSREKKESFPLTVTSAQKNPTAFYLCASSINREIDGYTFGSGTRLTVV.

V is TRBV29-1 and J is TRBJ1-2; D gene uncertain. There are 14 residues in the CDR3. Germline loops: CDR1 SQVTM, CDR2 ANQGSEA. V lost 5 bases and J 3 bases, leaving 16 bases between the germline ends. CDR3 sequence reads: CSVRDLEADYGYTF. CDR3 bases: TGCAGCGTTCGCGATCTGGAGGCCGACTATGGCTACACCTTC.

CDR3 sequence reads: CASGAIRTDTQYF. Written as DNA, the CDR3 is TGTGCCAGCGGAGCGATCCGCACAGATACGCAGTATTTT. The rearrangement uses TRBV27 and TRBJ2-3, with no clear D. From germline, CDR1 is MNHEY and CDR2 SMNVEV (reference sequence). V dropped 8 bases and J dropped 1 base, with 10 bases sitting between them. This CDR3 comprises 13 residues.

Only a few counts were recorded for this clone. This chain uses TRBV5-1 with TRBJ2-5; 8 bases agree with TRBD2. Germline CDR1 reads SGHRS; CDR2 reads YFSETQ. The CDR3 consists of 15 residues. V lost 4 bases and J lost 2; bases outside the gene matches: 7. The CDR3 reads CASSVFGLAQETQYF. As DNA, the CDR3 is TGCGCCAGCAGCGTGTTTGGACTAGCTCAAGAGACCCAGTACTTC.

This chain uses TRBV15 with TRBJ1-5; D is unresolved. V lost 3 bases, J lost 3 bases, and 15 bases lay in between. Germline values: CDR1 LNHNV, CDR2 YYDKDF (reference sequence). CDR3 size: 16 residues. The DNA for the CDR3 is TGTGCCACCAGCAGCCTCCCTGGAGGGTTCAATCAGCCCCAGCATTTT. Amino acids: CATSSLPGGFNQPQHF.

In DNA form, the CDR3 reads TGCGCCAGCAGTCCCGGACAGGGACTACCTGAAGCTTTCTTT. Translation gives CASSPGQGLPEAFF. The chain is built from TRBV4-3 and TRBJ1-1, with 8 bases lining up with TRBD1. V lost 6 bases and J lost 6; bases outside the gene matches: 9. Germline V gene sequence: CDR1 LGHNA, CDR2 YSLEER. The CDR3 runs to 14 residues.

The V gene is TRBV11-1, the J gene TRBJ2-7; TRBD1 matches at 10 bases. The CDR3 extends over 17 amino acids. V gave up 1 base and J gave up 6 bases; unmatched junction bases: 12. The V gene's germline CDR1 is SGHAT and CDR2 FQDESV (reference sequence). CDR3 residues: CASSLDTLRDRGREQYF. The CDR3 DNA is TGTGCCAGCAGCTTAGATACACTTCGTGACAGGGGGCGCGAGCAGTACTTC.

The chain uses TRBV5-1 and TRBJ2-5; perhaps TRBD2 as D (6 bases). V lost 4 bases and J 2 bases, leaving 18 bases between the germline ends. The CDR3 spans 16 residues. Germline V gene data show CDR1 as SGHRS and CDR2 as YFSETQ. The CDR3 DNA follows: TGCGCCAGCAGCCTGGGACTCGCAACCCTACAAGAGACCCAGTACTTC. Amino acid sequence: CASSLGLATLQETQYF.

The chain carries TRBV9 and TRBJ2-2; TRBD2 is a possible D gene (6 bases). There are 18 residues in the CDR3. The germline V gene has CDR1 SGDLS and CDR2 YYNGEE. Trimming took off 0 bases at V and 7 bases at J, with 22 bases between the two ends. The CDR3 nucleotides read TGTGCCAGCAGCGTAGGTAGATGGGGACTGACCCGTGGCGGGGAGCTGTTTTTT. This sequence encodes CASSVGRWGLTRGGELFF.

This chain connects TRBV15 to TRBJ1-2, with TRBD1 identical over 9 bases. Germline V CDR1 and CDR2: LNHNV, YYDKDF (reference sequence). The CDR3 length is 16 residues. The ends lost 0 bases at V and 4 bases at J; junction bases unmatched: 6. CDR3 sequence: CATSREIGQGSYGYTF. The DNA for the CDR3 is TGTGCCACCAGCAGAGAGATCGGACAGGGGAGCTATGGCTACACCTTC.

The genes are TRBV28 and TRBJ1-5; D is possibly TRBD1 (6 bases). V shed 6 bases and J shed 4 bases, with 7 bases lying between them. CDR1 is MDHEN, CDR2 SYDVKM, per germline. CDR3 length: 12 residues. The CDR3 sequence is CASSQGNQPQHF. The DNA for the CDR3 is TGTGCCAGCAGCCAGGGGAATCAGCCCCAGCATTTT.

The chain links TRBV4-3 to TRBJ2-7, with TRBD1 matching over 9 bases. This CDR3 is built from 17 residues. CDR1 LGHNA and CDR2 YSLEER come from the germline V gene. The V gene end was trimmed by 4 bases and the J gene end by 0 bases; junction bases not matched to a gene: 10. CDR3 DNA: TGCGCCAGCAGCCTAGTGGTGACAGGGGGGACCTCCTACGAGCAGTACTTC. This codes for CASSLVVTGGTSYEQYF.

This clone appeared a single time. The chain recombines TRBV19 with TRBJ1-1; 7 bases align to TRBD1. V trimming: 3 bases; J trimming: 8 bases; junction bases outside the gene matches: 6. The CDR3 runs 13 residues. Germline loops: CDR1 LNHDA, CDR2 SQIVND (reference sequence). The CDR3 DNA follows: TGTGCCAGTAGTATGGAAGCGGACAGGGAAGCTTTCTTT. Its translation is CASSMEADREAFF.

The chain carries TRBV4-1 and TRBJ1-1; maybe TRBD1 (6 bases). V was shortened by 0 bases and J by 4 bases, with 9 bases between the two germline ends. The CDR3 has 14 amino acids. Germline-derived CDR1 and CDR2 are MGHRA and YSYEKL. The CDR3 spells CASSQEGAPTEAFF. The CDR3 DNA reads as TGCGCCAGCAGCCAAGAGGGGGCGCCCACTGAAGCTTTCTTT.

This chain uses TRBV6-5 with TRBJ1-2; 8 nucleotides match TRBD1. This CDR3 has 14 residues. V dropped 5 bases and J dropped 2; count of bases not matched to a gene: 4. Germline CDR1 MNHEY, CDR2 SVGAGI. For the CDR3, the DNA is TGTGCCAGCAGTCAGGGGGCCGGCAACTATGGCTACACCTTC. It encodes CASSQGAGNYGYTF.

This clone turned up a few times. The chain uses TRBV6-4 and TRBJ2-3; TRBD2 might be the D (6 bases). V was pared by 0 bases and J by 5 bases, with 9 bases between. This CDR3 contains 14 residues. The germline V gene encodes CDR1 MRHNA and CDR2 SNTAGT. The CDR3 protein is CASSDSMGGDTQYF. For the CDR3, the DNA is TGTGCCAGCAGTGACTCGATGGGGGGAGATACGCAGTATTTT.

The genes are TRBV14 and TRBJ2-7; 9 nucleotides match TRBD2. Looked up from germline, CDR1 is SGHDN and CDR2 is FVKESK. With V trimmed by 1 base and J by 7 bases, 11 bases remained unmatched. The CDR3 is 16 residues long. Here the CDR3 reads CASSQALAGGGLEQYF. Here the CDR3 DNA reads TGTGCCAGCAGCCAAGCATTGGCGGGAGGGGGCCTGGAGCAGTACTTC.

The genes are TRBV28 and TRBJ1-1, with 10 bases matching TRBD1. The V gene end was trimmed by 5 bases and the J gene end by 4 bases; junction bases not matched to a gene: 4. In germline, CDR1 is MDHEN, CDR2 SYDVKM. The CDR3 covers 14 residues. This CDR3 reads CASSRQGATTEAFF. CDR3 bases: TGTGCCAGCAGTCGACAGGGGGCGACCACTGAAGCTTTCTTT.

V gene TRBV11-2 combines with J gene TRBJ2-7, with D possibly matching TRBD1 (5 bases). The germline CDR1 and CDR2 sequences are SGHAT and FQNNGV. The CDR3 has 13 residues. The germline V and J ends were trimmed by 1 base and 3 bases, with 7 bases remaining between them. The CDR3 protein is CASSLAGNYEQYF. The CDR3 nucleotides are TGTGCCAGCAGCTTAGCAGGGAACTACGAGCAGTACTTC.

This clone has only one observation. This sequence joins TRBV19 and TRBJ2-1, with 15 bases matching TRBD2. V dropped 6 bases and J dropped 10; count of bases not matched to a gene: 7. CDR3 size: 15 residues. Germline V gene lookup returns CDR1 LNHDA and CDR2 SQIVND (reference sequence). The CDR3 bases are TGTGCCAGTAGCGTGGGACTAGCGGGAGGAGGCGAGCAGTTCTTC. Its protein product is CASSVGLAGGGEQFF. Looking up the rest from reference TRBV19 and TRBJ2-1 gives the full variable domain: DGGITQSPKYLFRKEGQNVTLSCEQNLNHDAMYWYRQDPGQGLRLIYYSQIVNDFQKGDIAEGYSVSREKKESFPLTVTSAQKNPTAFYLCASSVGLAGGGEQFFGPGTRLTVL.